Below are 30 T cell receptor beta chains sequenced from a single sample in a study of cytomegalovirus exposure and HLA in healthy donors (dated by TCRdb to 2017 to 2019). The library was obtained by the immunoSEQ multiplex PCR assay. For the multiplex PCR, a mixture combining 60 forward primers for TCR Vbeta segments and 13 reverse primers for TCR Jbeta segments was used. Sourced from immuneACCESS, this table was stored by TCRdb with only in-frame sequences that have V and J called. A share of the clones is absent; for the studies checked, an unresolved V gene accounts for under half, and the remainder has no known explanation. This sample holds some 170,000 clones; 81% were observed only once. The ten largest clones add up to just under 5% of the sample. The sequencing sample was made of PBMCs. The receptors derive from a woman between 18 and 30 years old in good health and CMV-seropositive.

The rearrangement joins TRBV6-5 to TRBJ2-5; D gene unclear. The DNA matches TRBJ2-7 better at its end, which makes the J call doubtful. CDR3 length: 15 amino acids. CDR1 MNHEY and CDR2 SVGAGI come from the germline V gene. The CDR3 DNA reads as TGTGCCAGCAGTTACGGCCCCCAGGAATCCTACGAGCAGTACTTC. Translating it yields CASSYGPQESYEQYF.

The chain joins TRBV27 to TRBJ1-5; 7 nucleotides agree with TRBD1. V shed 2 bases, J shed 2 bases, and the junction held 3 bases outside the gene matches. From germline, CDR1 is MNHEY and CDR2 SMNVEV (reference sequence). CDR3 length: 15 amino acids. CDR3 loop: CASSLIGQGNQPQHF. As DNA, the CDR3 is TGTGCCAGCAGTTTAATCGGACAGGGCAATCAGCCCCAGCATTTT.

The genes are TRBV27 and TRBJ1-5; 9 bases are shared with TRBD1. This CDR3 comprises 20 residues. J gave up 4 bases and V 7 bases, and 23 bases lay outside the gene matches. CDR1 and CDR2 from the germline V gene are MNHEY and SMNVEV (reference sequence). In DNA, the CDR3 is TGTGCCAGCATCCTAACTAGGGACCCCGGGACAGGGACCTATAATCAGCCCCAGCATTTT. This sequence encodes CASILTRDPGTGTYNQPQHF.

The table lists this clone with a count of one. The CDR3 reads CASSEDRAGNTIYF. CDR3 bases: TGTGCCAGCAGTGAAGACAGGGCTGGAAACACCATATATTTT. This chain links TRBV2 with TRBJ1-3; D possibly corresponds to TRBD1 (6 bases). This CDR3 contains 14 residues. CDR1 is SNHLY and CDR2 is FYNNEI in the germline V gene. V lost 1 base and J 2 bases, leaving 6 bases between the germline ends.

CDR3 protein: CSAILNTEAFF. The DNA for the CDR3 is TGCAGTGCTATACTTAACACTGAAGCTTTCTTT. The gene calls are TRBV20-1 and TRBJ1-1; unclear D gene. V gave up 4 bases and J gave up 2 bases, with 5 bases separating them. The CDR3 consists of 11 residues. Looked up from germline, CDR1 is DFQATT and CDR2 is SNEGSKA (reference sequence).

J is TRBJ1-2 and V is TRBV19; tentative D call: TRBD1 (5 bases). The CDR3 extends over 14 amino acids. Trimming shortened V by 0 bases and J by 3 bases, and 8 bases separated the two germline ends. The germline V gene encodes CDR1 LNHDA and CDR2 SQIVND (reference sequence). The CDR3 loop reads CASSIDREDYGYTF. Written as DNA, the CDR3 is TGTGCCAGTAGTATAGACAGGGAAGACTATGGCTACACCTTC.

The chain recombines TRBV9 with TRBJ1-4; D unresolved. The CDR3 has 14 residues. V was cut by 0 bases and J by 7 bases, with 10 bases left in between. Germline V gene lookup returns CDR1 SGDLS and CDR2 YYNGEE. In DNA, the CDR3 is TGTGCCAGCAGCGTAGGTGGGAGTGGTGAAAAACTGTTTTTT. It yields the protein CASSVGGSGEKLFF.

The gene calls are TRBV2 and TRBJ1-3; the D gene is possibly TRBD1 (5 bases). Germline V lookup: CDR1 SNHLY, CDR2 FYNNEI. Trimming stripped 6 bases from V and 1 base from J, with 13 bases between. The CDR3 has 15 residues. This CDR3 is CASRGSGFSGNTIYF. The CDR3 nucleotides are TGTGCCAGCAGAGGCTCAGGGTTTTCTGGAAACACCATATATTTT.

The V call is TRBV29-1, the J call TRBJ2-7; 8 nucleotides agree with TRBD1. The V gene's germline CDR1 is SQVTM and CDR2 ANQGSEA. CDR3 length equals 13 residues. The trim removed 5 bases at V and 2 bases at J, leaving 5 bases unmatched. In DNA, the CDR3 is TGCAGCGTTAGGACAGGGAGCACCTACGAGCAGTACTTC. This sequence encodes CSVRTGSTYEQYF.

This clone was seen just once. The V and J genes are TRBV2 and TRBJ2-1, with 8 bases lining up with TRBD2. The V and J ends lost 7 bases and 2 bases, in that order; junction bases with no gene match: 7. The CDR3 has 15 residues. The germline V gene has CDR1 SNHLY and CDR2 FYNNEI. This chain's CDR3 is CASTTGTRTYNEQFF. The CDR3 DNA is TGTGCCAGCACCACCGGGACTAGGACCTACAATGAGCAGTTCTTC.

This chain uses TRBV13 with TRBJ2-2; 8 bases match TRBD2. This CDR3 has 15 residues. Unmatched junction bases numbered 7, after V lost 5 bases and J lost 5 bases. CDR1 PRHDT and CDR2 FYEKMQ come from the germline V gene (reference sequence). The CDR3 region has the DNA TGTGCCAGCAGCGTTGCGGGGGGCCCTACCGGGGAGCTGTTTTTT. Amino acids: CASSVAGGPTGELFF. Filled out from reference TRBV13 and TRBJ2-2, the complete variable domain reads AAGVIQSPRHLIKEKRETATLKCYPIPRHDTVYWYQQGPGQDPQFLISFYEKMQSDKGSIPDRFSAQQFSDYHSELNMSSLELGDSALYFCASSVAGGPTGELFFGEGSRLTVL.

The J gene is TRBJ2-1, the V gene TRBV19, with D tentatively TRBD2 (6 bases). The CDR3 covers 14 residues. Trimming pared 4 bases from V and 7 bases from J, leaving 14 bases between. CDR1 and CDR2 (germline): LNHDA, SQIVND (reference sequence). The CDR3, as DNA: TGTGCCAGTAGTACGACTAGTATTCCGAATGAGCAGTTCTTC. Translated, it gives CASSTTSIPNEQFF.

The chain's CDR3 is CASRPETGGSSPLHF. CDR3 DNA: TGTGCCAGCAGACCTGAGACAGGGGGTTCTTCACCCCTCCACTTT. J is TRBJ1-6 and V is TRBV6-4; 9 bases are a match to TRBD1. There are 15 residues in the CDR3. After removal of 6 bases from V and 9 bases from J, the junction contained 9 bases not matched to a gene. In germline, CDR1 is MRHNA, CDR2 SNTAGT.

V gene TRBV19 combines with J gene TRBJ1-2; D is possibly TRBD1 (6 bases). Germline CDR1 and CDR2: LNHDA and SQIVND (reference sequence). There are 12 residues in the CDR3. Between the trimmed V and J ends, which lost 4 bases and 7 bases, there was a span of 10 bases. CDR3 in amino acids: CASSSGGSGYTF. The CDR3 DNA reads TGTGCCAGTAGTAGCGGGGGCTCTGGCTACACCTTC. The full variable domain, completed using reference TRBV19 and TRBJ1-2, is DGGITQSPKYLFRKEGQNVTLSCEQNLNHDAMYWYRQDPGQGLRLIYYSQIVNDFQKGDIAEGYSVSREKKESFPLTVTSAQKNPTAFYLCASSSGGSGYTFGSGTRLTVV.

This rearrangement joins TRBV11-3 to TRBJ2-7, with 7 bases identical to TRBD1. Germline values: CDR1 SGHNT, CDR2 YENEEA. CDR3 length: 13 amino acids. Trimming at V came to 8 bases and at J to 6 bases, leaving 10 bases not matched to a gene. CDR3 sequence reads: CASSSDWTGEQYF. The CDR3 DNA follows: TGTGCCAGCTCATCGGACTGGACAGGCGAGCAGTACTTC.

This sequence joins TRBV4-3 and TRBJ2-1; no clear D gene. The CDR3 runs 15 residues. The V gene lost 0 bases and the J gene lost 3 bases, with 9 bases spanning the gap. The germline V gene encodes CDR1 LGHNA and CDR2 YSLEER. In DNA form, the CDR3 reads TGCGCCAGCAGCCAAGATAATACTTACTACAATGAGCAGTTCTTC. Protein sequence: CASSQDNTYYNEQFF.

The rearrangement uses TRBV5-4 and TRBJ1-6; 8 positions match TRBD1. Germline trimming cut 4 bases from V and 13 bases from J; bases unmatched to any gene: 10. CDR1 is SGHNT and CDR2 is YYREEE in the germline V gene (reference sequence). This CDR3 has 14 amino acids. The CDR3 sequence is CASSPLRTGTPLHF. CDR3 DNA sequence: TGTGCCAGCAGCCCACTCCGGACAGGGACCCCCCTCCACTTT. The entire variable domain, with the rest obtained from reference TRBV5-4 and TRBJ1-6, is as follows: ETGVTQSPTHLIKTRGQQVTLRCSSQSGHNTVSWYQQALGQGPQFIFQYYREEENGRGNFPPRFSGLQFPNYSSELNVNALELDDSALYLCASSPLRTGTPLHFGNGTRLTVT.

This clone was picked up one time. This chain connects TRBV6-1 to TRBJ2-1, with 9 bases fitting TRBD1. Germline-derived CDR1 and CDR2 are MNHNS and SASEGT. Trimming took 3 bases from V and 3 from J; bases not matched to a gene: 3. This CDR3 contains 15 residues. This CDR3 reads CASSEGDRDYNEQFF. The CDR3 DNA reads as TGTGCCAGCAGTGAGGGGGACAGGGACTACAATGAGCAGTTCTTC.

Only a few counts were recorded for this clone. The chain employs TRBV6-6 and TRBJ2-7, with 7 bases identical to TRBD2. The germline CDR1 and CDR2 sequences are MNHNY and SVGAGI (reference sequence). Trimming removed 0 bases from V and 5 bases from J; junction bases left unmatched: 1. The CDR3 sequence is 13 residues long. CDR3 loop: CASSYSSGNEQYF. The CDR3, as DNA: TGTGCCAGCAGTTACTCGAGCGGGAACGAGCAGTACTTC.

The chain couples TRBV5-1 to TRBJ2-7; a weak D match, TRBD1 (5 bases). Germline-derived CDR1 and CDR2 are SGHRS and YFSETQ. This CDR3 spans 15 amino acids. V lost 0 bases to trimming and J lost 3 bases, with 13 bases between them. DNA of the CDR3: TGCGCCAGCAGCTTGGGACAGTTTCCCTTCTACGAGCAGTACTTC. Protein sequence: CASSLGQFPFYEQYF.

The V and J genes are TRBV30 and TRBJ2-3; D perhaps matches TRBD2 (6 bases). V dropped 4 bases and J dropped 1 base, with 9 bases sitting between them. The length of the CDR3 is 13 residues. CDR1 is GTSNPN and CDR2 is SVGIG in the germline V gene (reference sequence). CDR3 DNA sequence: TGTGCCTGGAACCAGCGGGGCACAGATACGCAGTATTTT. Its translation is CAWNQRGTDTQYF.

J is TRBJ2-2 and V is TRBV7-2, with 7 bases lining up with TRBD1. V shed 5 bases and J 3 bases; nucleotides not matched to a gene: 6. This CDR3 has 15 residues. CDR1 is SGHTA, CDR2 FQGNSA, per germline. The CDR3 DNA reads as TGTGCCAGCAGCCCAAGGGGGCCGGACACCGGGGAGCTGTTTTTT. Translating gives CASSPRGPDTGELFF.

A few counts support this clone. This sequence joins TRBV5-4 and TRBJ2-7, with TRBD2 matching over 11 bases. Germline V gene data show CDR1 as SGHNT and CDR2 as YYREEE (reference sequence). The CDR3 contains 15 residues. V shed 2 bases and J 4 bases; nucleotides not matched to a gene: 5. CDR3 sequence: CASSLKLAGEYEQYF. For the CDR3, the DNA is TGTGCCAGCAGCTTAAAACTAGCGGGGGAGTACGAGCAGTACTTC. Looking up the rest from reference TRBV5-4 and TRBJ2-7 gives the full variable domain: ETGVTQSPTHLIKTRGQQVTLRCSSQSGHNTVSWYQQALGQGPQFIFQYYREEENGRGNFPPRFSGLQFPNYSSELNVNALELDDSALYLCASSLKLAGEYEQYFGPGTRLTVT.

The chain couples TRBV7-8 to TRBJ2-5; TRBD2 matches 11 bases. CDR1 is SGHVS and CDR2 is FQNEAQ in the germline V gene. This CDR3 comprises 16 residues. Trimming took 3 bases from V and 2 from J; bases not matched to a gene: 5. The CDR3: CASSFSGGAPQETQYF. For the CDR3, the DNA is TGTGCCAGCAGCTTTAGCGGGGGGGCCCCACAAGAGACCCAGTACTTC.

The chain is built from TRBV7-9 and TRBJ2-7; TRBD2 agrees at 8 bases. This CDR3 is 15 amino acids long. Germline assignment: CDR1 SEHNR and CDR2 FQNEAQ (reference sequence). The V gene end was trimmed by 5 bases and the J gene end by 5 bases; junction bases not matched to a gene: 11. CDR3 nucleotide sequence: TGTGCCAGCAGCGATACTGGGACTAGTTCCCACGAGCAGTACTTC. Amino acids: CASSDTGTSSHEQYF.

The chain employs TRBV19 and TRBJ1-1, with a possible D match to TRBD1 (5 bases). V dropped 7 bases and J dropped 1 base, with 16 bases sitting between them. Germline CDR1 is LNHDA and CDR2 is SQIVND (reference sequence). The CDR3 contains 15 residues. The CDR3 loop is CASTNRVTGNTEAFF. The CDR3 DNA sequence: TGTGCCAGTACCAATAGGGTAACAGGGAACACTGAAGCTTTCTTT.

The chain recombines TRBV11-2 with TRBJ2-1, with 8 nucleotides matching TRBD2. CDR1 and CDR2 (germline): SGHAT, FQNNGV. V was pared by 1 base and J by 8 bases, with 7 bases of the junction left unmatched. This CDR3 contains 15 residues. The CDR3 coding sequence is TGTGCCAGCAGCTTAGCTACGGGGGGGAATGATGAGCAGTTCTTC. It yields the protein CASSLATGGNDEQFF. Looking up the rest from reference TRBV11-2 and TRBJ2-1 gives the full variable domain: EAGVAQSPRYKIIEKRQSVAFWCNPISGHATLYWYQQILGQGPKLLIQFQNNGVVDDSQLPKDRFSAERLKGVDSTLKIQPAKLEDSAVYLCASSLATGGNDEQFFGPGTRLTVL.

The chain employs TRBV27 and TRBJ1-5; the match to TRBD1 covers 7 bases. Looked up from germline, CDR1 is MNHEY and CDR2 is SMNVEV (reference sequence). There are 14 residues in the CDR3. After removal of 8 bases from V and 4 bases from J, the junction contained 8 bases not matched to a gene. Written as DNA, the CDR3 is TGTGCCAGCGGTAACAGGGGATCAAATCAGCCCCAGCATTTT. This translates into CASGNRGSNQPQHF.

This rearrangement joins TRBV19 to TRBJ2-2; 8 positions agree with TRBD2. This CDR3 spans 16 amino acids. The germline V gene has CDR1 LNHDA and CDR2 SQIVND (reference sequence). The trim removed 7 bases at V and 9 bases at J, leaving 16 bases unmatched. CDR3: CASNSPGGAKARELFF. CDR3 DNA sequence: TGTGCCAGTAATTCCCCCGGGGGGGCAAAGGCCAGGGAGCTGTTTTTT.

This clone was seen more than once but under ten times. The chain couples TRBV28 to TRBJ2-4, with D possibly matching TRBD2 (5 bases). V was trimmed by 5 bases and J by 4 bases, leaving 12 bases between them. Germline loops: CDR1 MDHEN, CDR2 SYDVKM. This CDR3 has 14 residues. Here the CDR3 reads CASSRTHFKNIQYF. The CDR3 DNA reads as TGTGCCAGCAGTCGGACTCATTTTAAAAACATTCAGTACTTC.